One T cell receptor beta chain is described in this entry. V lost 0 bases to trimming and J lost 4 bases, with 5 bases between them. CDR3 size: 13 residues. The V gene's germline CDR1 is SEHNR and CDR2 FQNEAQ (reference sequence). The sample comes from a study of CD8 T cells in Susac syndrome. CD8+ and CD4+ blood T cells underwent TCR beta sequencing. An amount of RNA that ranged from 0.5 to 1 ug was reverse transcribed with random hexamers. MiXCR, applied by TCRdb to the immunoSEQ multiplex PCR reads, yields one record per CDR3 protein. The sample carries roughly 200,000 distinct CDR3 sequences, approximately 93% recorded once.

The clonotype comes from a human donor in good health. This chain connects TRBV7-9 to TRBJ2-3; unclear D gene. The sequenced sample was CD4+ T cells from PBMCs. CDR3 sequence reads: CASSLALPDTQYF. DNA of the CDR3: TGTGCCAGCAGCTTAGCCCTCCCAGATACGCAGTATTTT.